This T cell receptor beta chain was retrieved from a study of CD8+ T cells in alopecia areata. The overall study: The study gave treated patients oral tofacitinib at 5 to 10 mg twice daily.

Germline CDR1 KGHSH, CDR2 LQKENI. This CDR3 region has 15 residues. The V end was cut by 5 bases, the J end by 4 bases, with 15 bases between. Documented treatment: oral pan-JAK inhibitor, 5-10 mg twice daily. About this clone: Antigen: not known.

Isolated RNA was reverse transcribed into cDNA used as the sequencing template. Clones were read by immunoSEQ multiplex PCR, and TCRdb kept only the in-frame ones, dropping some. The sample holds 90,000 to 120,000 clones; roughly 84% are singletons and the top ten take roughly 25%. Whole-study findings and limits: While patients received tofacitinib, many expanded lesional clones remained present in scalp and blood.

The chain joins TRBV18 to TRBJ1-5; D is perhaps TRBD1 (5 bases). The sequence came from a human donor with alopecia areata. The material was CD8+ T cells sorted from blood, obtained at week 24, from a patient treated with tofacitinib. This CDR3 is CASSSEGVGNQPQHF. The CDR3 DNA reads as TGTGCCAGCTCATCCGAAGGGGTTGGGAATCAGCCCCAGCATTTT.